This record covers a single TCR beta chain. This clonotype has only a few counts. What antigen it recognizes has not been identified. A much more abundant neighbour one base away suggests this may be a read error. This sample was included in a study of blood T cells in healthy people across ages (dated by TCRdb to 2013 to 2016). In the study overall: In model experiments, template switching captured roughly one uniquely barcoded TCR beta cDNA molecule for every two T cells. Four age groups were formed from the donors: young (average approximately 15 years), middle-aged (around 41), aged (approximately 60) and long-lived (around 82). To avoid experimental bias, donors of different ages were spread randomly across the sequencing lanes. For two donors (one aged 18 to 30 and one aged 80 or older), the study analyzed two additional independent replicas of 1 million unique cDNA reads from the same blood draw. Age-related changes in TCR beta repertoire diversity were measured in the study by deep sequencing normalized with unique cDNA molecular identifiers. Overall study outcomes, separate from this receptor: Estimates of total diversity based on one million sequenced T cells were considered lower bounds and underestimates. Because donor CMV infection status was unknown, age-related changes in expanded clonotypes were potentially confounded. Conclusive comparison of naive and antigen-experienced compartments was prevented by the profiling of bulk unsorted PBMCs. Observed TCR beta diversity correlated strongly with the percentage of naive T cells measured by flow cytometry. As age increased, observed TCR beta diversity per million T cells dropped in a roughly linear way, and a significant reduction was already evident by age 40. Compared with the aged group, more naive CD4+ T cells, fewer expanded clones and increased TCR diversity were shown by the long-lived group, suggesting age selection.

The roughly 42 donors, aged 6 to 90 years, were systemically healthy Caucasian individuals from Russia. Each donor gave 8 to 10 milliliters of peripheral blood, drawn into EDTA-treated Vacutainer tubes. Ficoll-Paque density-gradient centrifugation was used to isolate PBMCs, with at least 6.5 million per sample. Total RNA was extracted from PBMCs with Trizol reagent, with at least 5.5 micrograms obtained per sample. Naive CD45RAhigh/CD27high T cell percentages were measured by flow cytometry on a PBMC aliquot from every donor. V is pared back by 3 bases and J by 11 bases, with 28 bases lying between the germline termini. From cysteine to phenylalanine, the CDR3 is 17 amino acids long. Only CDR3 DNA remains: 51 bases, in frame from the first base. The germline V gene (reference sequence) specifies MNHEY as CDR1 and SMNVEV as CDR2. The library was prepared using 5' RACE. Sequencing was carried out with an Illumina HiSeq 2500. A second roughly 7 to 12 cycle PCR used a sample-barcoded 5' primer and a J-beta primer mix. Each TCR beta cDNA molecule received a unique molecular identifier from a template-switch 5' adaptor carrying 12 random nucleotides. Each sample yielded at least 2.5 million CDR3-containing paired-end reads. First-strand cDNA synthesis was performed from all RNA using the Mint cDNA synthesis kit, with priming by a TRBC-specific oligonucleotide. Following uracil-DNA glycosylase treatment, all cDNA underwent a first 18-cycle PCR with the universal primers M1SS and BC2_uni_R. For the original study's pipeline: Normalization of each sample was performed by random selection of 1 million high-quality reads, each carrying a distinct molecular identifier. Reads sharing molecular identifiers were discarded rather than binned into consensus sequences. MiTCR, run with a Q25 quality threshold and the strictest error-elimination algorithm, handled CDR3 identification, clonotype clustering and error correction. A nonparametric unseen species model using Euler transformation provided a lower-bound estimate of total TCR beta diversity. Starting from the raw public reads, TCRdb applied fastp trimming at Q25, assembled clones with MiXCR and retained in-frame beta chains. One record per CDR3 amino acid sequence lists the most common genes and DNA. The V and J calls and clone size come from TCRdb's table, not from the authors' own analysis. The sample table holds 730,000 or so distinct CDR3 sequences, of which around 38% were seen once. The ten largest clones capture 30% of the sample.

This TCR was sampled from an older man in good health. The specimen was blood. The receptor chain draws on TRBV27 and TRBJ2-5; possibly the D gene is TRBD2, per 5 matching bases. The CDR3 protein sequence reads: CASSLHTSRLTYNEQYF. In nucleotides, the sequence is TGTGCCAGCAGTTTGCATACTTCCCGACTAACCTACAATGAGCAGTACTTC.